One and the same sample provided the 31 T cell receptor beta chains below, sequenced in a study of metastatic and nonmetastatic thyroid tumors. TCRdb re-called clones from the PCR reads using MiXCR. The repertoire holds approximately 15,000 clones, with less than 30% as singletons. Ahead of thyroid surgery, no patient had received treatment of any kind. What was sequenced was tumor tissue. The source is a male donor with papillary thyroid cancer or a benign thyroid nodule (not recorded which). Some clones in this sample may be carry-over from other donors' samples.

This clone was counted a few times. This chain uses TRBV19 with TRBJ1-4; TRBD1 is a possible D gene (5 bases). The germline V and J ends were trimmed by 4 bases and 8 bases, with 11 bases remaining between them. CDR1 is LNHDA and CDR2 is SQIVND in the germline V gene (reference sequence). The CDR3 contains 13 residues. The CDR3 DNA is TGTGCCAGTAGTACAGGGAGTCGGGAAAAACTGTTTTTT. It specifies CASSTGSREKLFF.

This clone was observed a handful of times. J is TRBJ1-2 and V is TRBV29-1; perhaps TRBD1 as D (5 bases). V lost 0 bases to trimming and J lost 10 bases, with 18 bases between them. The length of the CDR3 is 14 residues. CDR1 is SQVTM, CDR2 ANQGSEA, per germline. The CDR3 region is CSVEDRSLGVDYTF. CDR3 sequence (DNA): TGCAGCGTTGAAGATCGGTCCCTGGGGGTAGACTACACCTTC.

This clone was observed a handful of times. A much larger clone is a single base away; this may be a read error. This sequence joins TRBV7-3 and TRBJ2-1; 9 bases are shared with TRBD2. With V trimmed by 0 bases and J by 9 bases, 15 bases remained unmatched. From germline, CDR1 is SGHTA and CDR2 FQGTGA. The CDR3 totals 18 residues. DNA for the CDR3: TGTGCCAGCAGCTTAACCTCCATAGTACTAGCGCGGGAGGGTGAGCAGTTCTTC. Protein product: CASSLTSIVLAREGEQFF.

Concerning this clone: The junction and the germline gene differ at one end; a read error may be behind it. V usage is TRBV3-1 and J usage is TRBJ2-7; TRBD1 matches 7 bases. The CDR3 contains 13 residues. Germline CDR1 reads LGHDT; CDR2 reads YNNKEL (reference sequence). CDR3 nucleotide sequence: TGTGCCATCAGCCATGACAGGGAGTCCGAGCAGTACTTC. Its protein product is CAISHDRESEQYF.

The J gene is TRBJ2-2, the V gene TRBV20-1; 7 positions agree with TRBD1. The V segment lost 3 bases and the J segment 4 bases; nucleotides outside the gene matches: 17. This CDR3 has 18 amino acids. Germline V gene sequence: CDR1 DFQATT, CDR2 SNEGSKA (reference sequence). CDR3 region: CSASPADRAWPSTGELFF. CDR3 in DNA: TGCAGTGCTAGCCCTGCTGACAGGGCGTGGCCGAGCACCGGGGAGCTGTTTTTT.

As for this clone: Other DNA sequences in this sample translate to the same CDR3. J is TRBJ2-7 and V is TRBV19, with 10 bases matching TRBD1. Trimming at V came to 2 bases and at J to 5 bases, leaving 3 bases not matched to a gene. Germline CDR1 LNHDA, CDR2 SQIVND (reference sequence). The CDR3 is made up of 14 amino acids. CDR3 bases: TGTGCCAGTAGTATACGACAGGGGGCTAACGAGCAGTACTTC. This gives the protein CASSIRQGANEQYF.

This clone was observed many times. This chain links TRBV14 with TRBJ1-5, with unresolved D. This CDR3 has 16 amino acids. The germline V gene has CDR1 SGHDN and CDR2 FVKESK. The V end lost 0 bases, the J end lost 3 bases, and 12 bases lay between the germline ends. The CDR3 region has the DNA TGTGCCAGCAGCCAAGACGGCCAGGCCAACAATCAGCCCCAGCATTTT. Protein product: CASSQDGQANNQPQHF.

Ten or more counts support this clone. V and J are TRBV9 and TRBJ2-7; 7 nucleotides line up with TRBD1. This CDR3 comprises 14 residues. Trimming took 4 bases from V and 3 from J; bases not matched to a gene: 7. Germline values: CDR1 SGDLS, CDR2 YYNGEE. CDR3 bases: TGTGCCAGCAGCATGGGACAGCATAACTACGAGCAGTACTTC. Translating gives CASSMGQHNYEQYF.

This clone appeared many times. The chain carries TRBV2 and TRBJ2-5; 11 positions agree with TRBD2. Germline CDR1 and CDR2: SNHLY and FYNNEI. CDR3 length equals 17 residues. Trimming took 7 bases from V and 0 from J; bases not matched to a gene: 10. This chain's CDR3 is CASMVGLAGGNQETQYF. In nucleotides, the CDR3 is TGTGCCAGCATGGTCGGTCTAGCGGGGGGCAACCAAGAGACCCAGTACTTC. Full variable domain (outside the CDR3, taken from reference TRBV2 and TRBJ2-5): EPEVTQTPSHQVTQMGQEVILRCVPISNHLYFYWYRQILGQKVEFLVSFYNNEISEKSEIFDDQFSVERPDGSNFTLKIRSTKLEDSAMYFCASMVGLAGGNQETQYFGPGTRLLVL.

The chain couples TRBV18 to TRBJ1-3, with TRBD1 as a possible D gene (6 bases). V was clipped by 0 bases and J by 4 bases, with 13 bases between them. Germline V lookup: CDR1 KGHSH, CDR2 LQKENI. This CDR3 has 16 amino acids. The CDR3 reads CASSPPSGDSGNTIYF. The CDR3 DNA follows: TGTGCCAGCTCACCACCGTCAGGGGACTCGGGAAACACCATATATTTT.

In this sample, this clone turned up once. The junction does not match germline at one end; this may be a read error. The CDR3 protein is CAISPDTSGAYYDQYF. CDR3 sequence (DNA): TGTGCCATCAGCCCAGACACTAGCGGGGCCTACTACGATCAGTACTTC. The rearrangement joins TRBV7-6 to TRBJ2-7; TRBD2 matches 10 bases. The germline V gene encodes CDR1 SGHVS and CDR2 FNYEAQ. This CDR3 spans 16 amino acids.

The J gene is TRBJ2-7, the V gene TRBV5-5, with D perhaps being TRBD1 or TRBD2 (5 bases each). V was shortened by 0 bases and J by 2 bases, with 9 bases between the two germline ends. CDR3 length: 14 amino acids. Per germline, CDR1 SGHKS and CDR2 YYEKEE (reference sequence). In nucleotides, the CDR3 is TGTGCCAGCAGCTTGGGGGACGTCGCCTACGAGCAGTACTTC. Protein: CASSLGDVAYEQYF.

This clone was recorded many times. V and J are TRBV28 and TRBJ1-2; D is ambiguous. CDR1 MDHEN and CDR2 SYDVKM come from the germline V gene. The CDR3 sequence is 13 residues long. Trimming left V 6 bases short and J 8 bases short, with 16 bases between. CDR3 in amino acids: CASSRPGKGGYTF. CDR3 nucleotide sequence: TGTGCCAGCAGCCGCCCGGGGAAGGGAGGCTACACCTTC.

In its sample, this clone was seen many times. V usage is TRBV11-1 and J usage is TRBJ2-5; 9 positions match TRBD2. The V and J ends lost 1 base and 0 bases, in that order; junction bases with no gene match: 15. The CDR3 totals 20 residues. CDR1 is SGHAT, CDR2 FQDESV, per germline (reference sequence). The CDR3 reads CASSLGSRGISGRHQETQYF. For the CDR3, the DNA is TGTGCCAGCAGCTTAGGGTCGAGGGGCATTAGCGGGAGACACCAAGAGACCCAGTACTTC.

This clone has ten or more counts. The chain is built from TRBV6-1 and TRBJ2-2; D call uncertain. Per germline, CDR1 MNHNS and CDR2 SASEGT. The CDR3 has 16 amino acids. V was pared by 6 bases and J by 1 base, with 15 bases between. DNA for the CDR3: TGTGCCAGCAGCTCCCCTTGGGCGGTGAACACCGGGGAGCTGTTTTTT. Protein sequence: CASSSPWAVNTGELFF.

This clone has at least ten counts. The chain couples TRBV11-3 to TRBJ1-1; D is undetermined. V lost 0 bases, J lost 0 bases, and 8 bases lay in between. Germline CDR1 and CDR2: SGHNT and YENEEA. CDR3 length equals 15 residues. For the CDR3, the DNA is TGTGCCAGCAGCTTAGATGCCAGTATGAACACTGAAGCTTTCTTT. This codes for CASSLDASMNTEAFF.

The chain employs TRBV20-1 and TRBJ1-5; 10 nucleotides agree with TRBD1. V shed 5 bases, J shed 4 bases, and the junction held 8 bases outside the gene matches. Germline V gene sequence: CDR1 DFQATT, CDR2 SNEGSKA (reference sequence). CDR3 length: 15 residues. Here the CDR3 reads CSAPTGGGYNQPQHF. The CDR3 DNA is TGCAGTGCTCCGACAGGGGGCGGATATAATCAGCCCCAGCATTTT.

This clone occurred many times. The chain uses TRBV7-3 and TRBJ2-7; TRBD2 is a possible D gene (5 bases). The V end was cut by 2 bases, the J end by 5 bases, with 10 bases between. Germline values: CDR1 SGHTA, CDR2 FQGTGA. This CDR3 spans 13 amino acids. CDR3 residues: CASSLWAGNEQYF. CDR3 DNA: TGTGCCAGCAGCTTATGGGCCGGGAACGAGCAGTACTTC.

The chain carries TRBV11-3 and TRBJ1-6, with 7 bases fitting TRBD1. The CDR3 has 15 residues. Germline values: CDR1 SGHNT, CDR2 YENEEA. Unmatched junction bases numbered 3, after V lost 0 bases and J lost 7 bases. The CDR3 sequence is CASSLDPGGNSPLHF. DNA for the CDR3: TGTGCCAGCAGCTTAGATCCAGGGGGGAATTCACCCCTCCACTTT.

As for this clone: The junction departs from germline at one end; a sequencing error may be responsible. The chain has TRBV12-3 or TRBV12-4 and TRBJ2-1; TRBD2 matches 8 bases. The CDR3 contains 15 residues. CDR3 sequence: CPSSCLSGSANEQFF. The CDR3 DNA reads TGTCCCAGCAGTTGTCTGAGCGGGAGTGCAAATGAGCAGTTCTTC.

V usage is TRBV20-1 and J usage is TRBJ2-7, with unresolved D. The germline V gene has CDR1 DFQATT and CDR2 SNEGSKA (reference sequence). The length of the CDR3 is 14 residues. Trimming removed 1 base from V and 2 bases from J, with 12 bases in between. CDR3 in DNA: TGCAGTGCTAGAGCGGACCGTATAACCTACGAGCAGTACTTC. It specifies CSARADRITYEQYF.

The V call is TRBV2, the J call TRBJ2-5; TRBD1 might be the D (6 bases). From germline, CDR1 is SNHLY and CDR2 FYNNEI. Trimming took off 4 bases at V and 3 bases at J, with 9 bases between the two ends. This CDR3 region has 13 residues. This CDR3 is CASSVHREETQYF. As DNA, the CDR3 is TGTGCCAGCAGTGTTCACAGGGAAGAGACCCAGTACTTC.

The chain recombines TRBV11-3 with TRBJ1-1; D remains ambiguous. The CDR3 has 13 amino acids. The germline V gene has CDR1 SGHNT and CDR2 YENEEA. With 3 bases removed from V and 1 base from J, the gap between germline ends came to 6 bases. The CDR3 DNA is TGTGCCAGCAGCTTTAGTAGGAACACTGAAGCTTTCTTT. Its translation is CASSFSRNTEAFF. The entire variable domain, with the rest obtained from reference TRBV11-3 and TRBJ1-1, is as follows: EAGVVQSPRYKIIEKKQPVAFWCNPISGHNTLYWYLQNLGQGPELLIRYENEEAVDDSQLPKDRFSAERLKGVDSTLKIQPAELGDSAVYLCASSFSRNTEAFFGQGTRLTVV.

In this sample, this clone turned up a few times. This chain connects TRBV28 to TRBJ2-3; the D gene is possibly TRBD2 (6 bases). V lost 1 base to trimming and J lost 5 bases, with 13 bases between them. The CDR3 loop spans 15 amino acids. CDR1 MDHEN and CDR2 SYDVKM come from the germline V gene. CDR3 region: CASSLSAGWIDTQYF. The CDR3 DNA sequence: TGTGCCAGCAGTTTATCCGCGGGATGGATAGATACGCAGTATTTT.

This clone was detected ten times or more. In the same sample, other DNA sequences code for this CDR3. This CDR3 reads CASSERRTGSNQPQHF. CDR3 coding DNA: TGTGCCAGCAGTGAAAGGCGGACAGGGAGCAATCAGCCCCAGCATTTT. This sequence joins TRBV2 and TRBJ1-5, with 8 positions matching TRBD1. The ends lost 2 bases at V and 1 base at J; junction bases unmatched: 4. This CDR3 has 16 amino acids. Germline assignment: CDR1 SNHLY and CDR2 FYNNEI. The full variable domain, its missing parts supplied by reference TRBV2 and TRBJ1-5, is EPEVTQTPSHQVTQMGQEVILRCVPISNHLYFYWYRQILGQKVEFLVSFYNNEISEKSEIFDDQFSVERPDGSNFTLKIRSTKLEDSAMYFCASSERRTGSNQPQHFGDGTRLSIL.

This chain joins TRBV20-1 and TRBJ2-7, with D uncertain. Trimming removed 0 bases at V and 5 bases at J, with 20 bases between. The CDR3 spans 16 residues. The germline CDR1 and CDR2 sequences are DFQATT and SNEGSKA (reference sequence). CDR3 sequence: CSARDSIGLTPHEQYF. CDR3 DNA: TGCAGTGCTAGAGATTCCATCGGGCTCACTCCGCACGAGCAGTACTTC.

The CDR3 sequence: CATSSLGGRAKNIQYF. Written as DNA, the CDR3 is TGTGCCACCAGCAGCCTTGGTGGTAGGGCCAAAAACATTCAGTACTTC. The V gene is TRBV15, the J gene TRBJ2-4; D is ambiguous. Germline V gene data show CDR1 as LNHNV and CDR2 as YYDKDF (reference sequence). Deletions cut 3 bases from V and 1 base from J, with 13 bases between. CDR3 length: 16 residues.

The rearrangement links TRBV20-1 to TRBJ2-3; 10 nucleotides align to TRBD2. The germline V gene has CDR1 DFQATT and CDR2 SNEGSKA (reference sequence). The CDR3 consists of 16 residues. After removal of 0 bases from V and 5 bases from J, the junction contained 8 bases not matched to a gene. The CDR3 DNA sequence: TGCAGTGCTAGAGATGGAGCGGGGGGGCCGGGAGATACGCAGTATTTT. As protein: CSARDGAGGPGDTQYF.

This clone has a handful of counts. This rearrangement joins TRBV29-1 to TRBJ2-7; no reliable D call. Trimming removed 6 bases from V and 3 bases from J, with 15 bases in between. Germline V CDR1 and CDR2: SQVTM, ANQGSEA. The CDR3 runs 13 residues. CDR3 bases: TGCAGCGTGAAGGACGCAGCCTACTACGAGCAGTACTTC. Amino acids: CSVKDAAYYEQYF.

This clone was observed a handful of times. The chain has TRBV7-9 and TRBJ2-3, with 7 bases identical to TRBD1. The CDR3 runs to 15 residues. V shed 5 bases, J shed 3 bases, and the junction held 8 bases outside the gene matches. Looked up from germline, CDR1 is SEHNR and CDR2 is FQNEAQ (reference sequence). The CDR3, as DNA: TGTGCCAGCAGCCGACAGGGAACTCCTACAGATACGCAGTATTTT. Translated: CASSRQGTPTDTQYF. Together with reference TRBV7-9 and TRBJ2-3, the CDR3 gives the full variable domain: DTGVSQNPRHKITKRGQNVTFRCDPISEHNRLYWYRQTLGQGPEFLTYFQNEAQLEKSRLLSDRFSAERPKGSFSTLEIQRTEQGDSAMYLCASSRQGTPTDTQYFGPGTRLTVL.

V usage is TRBV12-3 or TRBV12-4 and J usage is TRBJ1-1, with D uncertain. This CDR3 region has 15 residues. Trimming cost V 4 bases and J 0 bases, with 12 bases left between them. Written as DNA, the CDR3 is TGTGCCAGCAGTTATAGACGGGAGATGAACACTGAAGCTTTCTTT. Translating gives CASSYRREMNTEAFF.